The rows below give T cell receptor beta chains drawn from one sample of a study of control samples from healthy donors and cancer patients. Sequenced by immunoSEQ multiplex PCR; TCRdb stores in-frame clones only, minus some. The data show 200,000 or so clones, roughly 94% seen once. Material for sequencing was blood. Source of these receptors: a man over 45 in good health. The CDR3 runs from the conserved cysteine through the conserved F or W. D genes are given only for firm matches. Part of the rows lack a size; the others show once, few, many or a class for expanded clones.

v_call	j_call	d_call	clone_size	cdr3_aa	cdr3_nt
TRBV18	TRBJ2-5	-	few	CASSPSAGGETQYF	TGTGCCAGCTCACCATCAGCGGGCGGGGAGACCCAGTACTTC
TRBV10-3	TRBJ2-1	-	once	CAIKQDEAQFF	TGTGCCATCAAACAGGACGAAGCCCAGTTCTTC
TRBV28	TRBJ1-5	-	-	CASRGSTLGNQPQHF	TGTGCCAGCAGAGGGTCAACCCTTGGCAATCAGCCCCAGCATTTT
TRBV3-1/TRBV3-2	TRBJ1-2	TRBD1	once	CASSPDSGTGYGYTF	TGTGCCAGCAGCCCAGATTCCGGGACAGGATATGGCTACACCTTC
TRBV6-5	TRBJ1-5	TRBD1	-	CASSYSRQGMPQHF	TGTGCCAGCAGTTACTCTCGACAGGGAATGCCCCAGCATTTT
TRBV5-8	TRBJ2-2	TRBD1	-	CASSRGQGGGTGELFF	TGTGCCAGCAGCCGGGGACAGGGAGGGGGCACCGGGGAGCTGTTTTTT
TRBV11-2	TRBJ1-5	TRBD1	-	CASSLGQSNQPQHF	TGTGCCAGCAGCTTGGGACAGAGTAATCAGCCCCAGCATTTT
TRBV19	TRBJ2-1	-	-	CASSMDSLDTGKIFPDNEQFF	TGTGCCAGTAGTATGGATTCCCTGGACACGGGTAAAATTTTTCCGGACAATGAGCAGTTCTTC
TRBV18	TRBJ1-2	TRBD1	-	CASSPDRGYGYTF	TGTGCCAGCTCACCAGACAGGGGCTATGGCTACACCTTC
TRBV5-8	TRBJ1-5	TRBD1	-	CASSGGDRGNQPQHF	TGTGCCAGCAGCGGGGGGGACAGAGGAAATCAGCCCCAGCATTTT
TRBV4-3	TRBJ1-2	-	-	CASSQGGELANYGYTF	TGCGCCAGCAGCCAAGGGGGGGAGTTAGCTAACTATGGCTACACCTTC
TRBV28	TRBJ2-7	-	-	CASSLGSTYEQYF	TGTGCCAGCAGTTTGGGCAGTACCTACGAGCAGTACTTC
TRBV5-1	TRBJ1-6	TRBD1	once	CASSYGQGDNSPLHF	TGCGCCAGCAGCTATGGACAGGGGGACAATTCACCCCTCCACTTT
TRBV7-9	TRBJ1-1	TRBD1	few	CASSFETGRNTEAFF	TGTGCCAGCAGCTTCGAGACAGGGCGGAACACTGAAGCTTTCTTT
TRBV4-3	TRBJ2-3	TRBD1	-	CASSHARTGSTDTQYF	TGCGCCAGCAGCCATGCCCGGACAGGCAGCACAGATACGCAGTATTTT
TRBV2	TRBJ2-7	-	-	CASEGVGSYEQYF	TGTGCCAGCGAGGGGGTCGGCTCCTACGAGCAGTACTTC
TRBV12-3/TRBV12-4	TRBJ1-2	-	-	CASTLEKLYGYTF	TGTGCCAGCACCCTTGAAAAGCTCTATGGCTACACCTTC
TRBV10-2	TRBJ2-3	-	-	CASGEWGGPTDTQYF	TGCGCCAGCGGTGAGTGGGGGGGCCCCACAGATACGCAGTATTTT
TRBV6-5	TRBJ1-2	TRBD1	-	CASSSQGAGGYGYTF	TGTGCCAGCAGTTCGCAGGGGGCTGGAGGCTATGGCTACACCTTC
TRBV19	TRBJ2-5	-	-	CASSISGLETQYF	TGTGCCAGTAGTATATCGGGGTTAGAGACCCAGTACTTC
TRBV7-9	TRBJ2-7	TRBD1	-	CASSTGTGKFYEQYF	TGTGCCAGCAGCACCGGGACAGGGAAATTCTACGAGCAGTACTTC
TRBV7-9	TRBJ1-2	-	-	CASSLAVTHGYTF	TGTGCCAGCAGCTTAGCGGTGACGCATGGCTACACCTTC
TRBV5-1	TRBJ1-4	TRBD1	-	CASSPLPGQANEKLFF	TGCGCCAGCAGCCCACTCCCGGGACAGGCTAATGAAAAACTGTTTTTT
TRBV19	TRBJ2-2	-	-	CASSIEDGYTGELFF	TGTGCCAGTAGTATAGAGGACGGGTACACCGGGGAGCTGTTTTTT
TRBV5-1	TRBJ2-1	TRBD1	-	CASTSGQGGNEQFF	TGCGCCAGCACCTCGGGACAGGGGGGCAATGAGCAGTTCTTC
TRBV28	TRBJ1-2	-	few	CASSSRGFGYTF	TGTGCCAGCAGTTCCCGGGGCTTTGGCTACACCTTC
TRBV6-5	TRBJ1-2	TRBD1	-	CASSPRGDAGYTF	TGTGCCAGCAGCCCCAGGGGGGATGCTGGCTACACCTTC
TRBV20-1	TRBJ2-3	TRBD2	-	CSASLLAGGPTDTQYF	TGCAGTGCTAGTCTCCTAGCGGGGGGGCCCACAGATACGCAGTATTTT
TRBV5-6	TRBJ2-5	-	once	CASRGGLTWTQQETQYF	TGTGCCAGCAGGGGGGGCCTGACGTGGACGCAACAAGAGACCCAGTACTTC
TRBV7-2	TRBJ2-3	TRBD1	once	CASSFVQGADTQYF	TGTGCCAGCAGCTTTGTACAGGGGGCAGATACGCAGTATTTT
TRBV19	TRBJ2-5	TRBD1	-	CASSFWAGGVRETQYF	TGTGCCAGTAGTTTCTGGGCAGGGGGCGTACGAGAGACCCAGTACTTC
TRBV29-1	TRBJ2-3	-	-	CSVEDPPDTQYF	TGCAGCGTTGAAGATCCCCCAGATACGCAGTATTTT
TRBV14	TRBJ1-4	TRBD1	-	CASSRTGTGPNEKLFF	TGTGCCAGCAGCCGAACTGGGACAGGGCCAAATGAAAAACTGTTTTTT
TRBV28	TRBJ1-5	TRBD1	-	CASSFTGTAQHF	TGTGCCAGCAGTTTCACGGGGACAGCCCAGCATTTT
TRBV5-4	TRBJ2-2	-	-	CASRGPNTGELFF	TGTGCCAGCCGAGGGCCTAACACCGGGGAGCTGTTTTTT
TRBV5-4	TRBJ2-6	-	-	CASSPTTGRGANVLTF	TGTGCCAGCAGCCCAACGACTGGGCGGGGGGCCAACGTCCTGACTTTC
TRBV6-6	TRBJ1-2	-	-	CASSSVDSSQGYTF	TGTGCCAGCAGTTCCGTGGACAGCTCGCAAGGCTACACCTTC
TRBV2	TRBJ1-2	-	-	CASSLTAGQPYGYTF	TGTGCCAGCAGTCTTACAGCGGGCCAGCCCTATGGCTACACCTTC
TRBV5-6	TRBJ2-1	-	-	CASSPWDGNEQFF	TGTGCCAGCAGCCCCTGGGACGGCAATGAGCAGTTCTTC
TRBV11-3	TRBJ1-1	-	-	CASSLRRGSTEAFF	TGTGCCAGCAGCCTTCGGAGGGGGAGCACTGAAGCTTTCTTT
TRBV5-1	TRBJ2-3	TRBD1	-	CASSLAGTGEDTQYF	TGCGCCAGCAGCTTGGCTGGGACAGGGGAGGATACGCAGTATTTT
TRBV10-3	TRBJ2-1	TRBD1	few	CAINSAGGGKSSYNEQFF	TGTGCCATCAATTCGGCAGGGGGCGGGAAGAGCTCCTACAATGAGCAGTTCTTC
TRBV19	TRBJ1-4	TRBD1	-	CASSIRGGGFEKLFF	TGTGCCAGTAGTATCCGGGGAGGGGGCTTTGAAAAACTGTTTTTT
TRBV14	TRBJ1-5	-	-	CASSQRTDQPQHF	TGTGCCAGCAGCCAAAGGACGGATCAGCCCCAGCATTTT
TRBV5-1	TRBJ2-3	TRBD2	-	CASSSTSGGADTQYF	TGCGCCAGCAGCTCAACTAGCGGGGGGGCAGATACGCAGTATTTT